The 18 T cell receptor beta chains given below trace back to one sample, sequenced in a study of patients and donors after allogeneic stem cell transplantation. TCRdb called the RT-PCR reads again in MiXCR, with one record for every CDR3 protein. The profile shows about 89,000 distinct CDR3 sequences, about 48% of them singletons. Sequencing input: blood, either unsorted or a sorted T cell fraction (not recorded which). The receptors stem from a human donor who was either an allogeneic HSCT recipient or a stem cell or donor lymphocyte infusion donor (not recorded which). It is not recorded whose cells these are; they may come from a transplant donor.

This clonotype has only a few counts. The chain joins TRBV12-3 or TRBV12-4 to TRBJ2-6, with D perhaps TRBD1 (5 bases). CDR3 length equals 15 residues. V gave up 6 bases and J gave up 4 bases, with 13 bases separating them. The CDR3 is CASRDIWSGANVLTF. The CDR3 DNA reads TGTGCCAGCAGGGACATCTGGTCGGGGGCCAACGTCCTGACTTTC.

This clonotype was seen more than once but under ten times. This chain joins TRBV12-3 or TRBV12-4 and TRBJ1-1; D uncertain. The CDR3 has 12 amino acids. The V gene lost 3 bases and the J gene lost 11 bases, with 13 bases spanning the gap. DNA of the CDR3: TGTGCCAGCAGTTTGAATGTGGGCGGGGCTTTCTTT. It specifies CASSLNVGGAFF.

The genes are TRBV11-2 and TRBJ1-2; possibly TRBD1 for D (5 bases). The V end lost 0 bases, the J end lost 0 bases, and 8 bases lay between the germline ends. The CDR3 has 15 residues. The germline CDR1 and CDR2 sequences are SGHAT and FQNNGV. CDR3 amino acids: CASSLERGTNYGYTF. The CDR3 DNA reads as TGTGCCAGCAGCTTAGAAAGGGGTACTAACTATGGCTACACCTTC.

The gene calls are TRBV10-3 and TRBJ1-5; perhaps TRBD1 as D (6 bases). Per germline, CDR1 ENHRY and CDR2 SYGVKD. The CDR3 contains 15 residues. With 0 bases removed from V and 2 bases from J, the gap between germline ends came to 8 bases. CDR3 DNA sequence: TGTGCCATCAGTGAGTCGGACAGCCGCAATCAGCCCCAGCATTTT. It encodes CAISESDSRNQPQHF.

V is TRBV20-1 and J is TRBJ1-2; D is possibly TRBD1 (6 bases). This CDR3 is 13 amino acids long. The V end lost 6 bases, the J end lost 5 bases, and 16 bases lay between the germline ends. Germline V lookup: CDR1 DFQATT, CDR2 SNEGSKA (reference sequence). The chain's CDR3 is CSASQGIGYGYTF. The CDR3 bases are TGCAGTGCCTCCCAGGGGATTGGGTATGGCTACACCTTC.

DNA of the CDR3: TGTGCCAGCAGCGGAGGAGGCGCGGGAGTGTACGAGCAGTACTTC. This sequence encodes CASSGGGAGVYEQYF. This chain links TRBV9 with TRBJ2-7; 7 positions agree with TRBD2. After removal of 3 bases from V and 4 bases from J, the junction contained 10 bases not matched to a gene. Looked up from germline, CDR1 is SGDLS and CDR2 is YYNGEE. The CDR3 is 15 amino acids.

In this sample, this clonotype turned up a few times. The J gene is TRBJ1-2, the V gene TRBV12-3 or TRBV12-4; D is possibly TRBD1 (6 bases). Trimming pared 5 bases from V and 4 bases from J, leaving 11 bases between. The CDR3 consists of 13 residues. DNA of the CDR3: TGTGCCAGCAGTCCCCAGGGGTCCTATGGCTACACCTTC. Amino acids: CASSPQGSYGYTF.

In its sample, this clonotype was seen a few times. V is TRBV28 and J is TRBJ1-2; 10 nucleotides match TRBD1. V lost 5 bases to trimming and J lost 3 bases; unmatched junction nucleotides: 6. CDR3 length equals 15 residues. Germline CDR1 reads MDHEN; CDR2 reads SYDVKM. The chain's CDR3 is CASSQGQGQDYGYTF. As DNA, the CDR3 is TGTGCCAGCAGTCAGGGACAGGGGCAGGACTATGGCTACACCTTC.

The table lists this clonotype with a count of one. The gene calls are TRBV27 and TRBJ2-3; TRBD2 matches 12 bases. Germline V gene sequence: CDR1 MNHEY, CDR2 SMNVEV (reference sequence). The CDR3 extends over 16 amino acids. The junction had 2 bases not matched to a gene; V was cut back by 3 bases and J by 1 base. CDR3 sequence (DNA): TGTGCCAGCAGTTTGGCTAGCGGGAGGGGCACAGATACGCAGTATTTT. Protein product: CASSLASGRGTDTQYF.

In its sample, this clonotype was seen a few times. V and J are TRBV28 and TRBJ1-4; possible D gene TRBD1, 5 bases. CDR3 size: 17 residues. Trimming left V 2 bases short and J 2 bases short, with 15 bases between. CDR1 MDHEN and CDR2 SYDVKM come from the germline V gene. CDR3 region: CASSLGPEEGTNEKLFF. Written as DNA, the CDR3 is TGTGCCAGCAGTTTAGGCCCCGAGGAGGGGACTAATGAAAAACTGTTTTTT.

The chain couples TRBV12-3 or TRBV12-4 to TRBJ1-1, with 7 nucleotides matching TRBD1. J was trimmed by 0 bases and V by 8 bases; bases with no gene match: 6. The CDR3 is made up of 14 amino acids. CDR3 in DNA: TGTGCCAGCCTTTTCAGGGGGGTGAACACTGAAGCTTTCTTT. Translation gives CASLFRGVNTEAFF.

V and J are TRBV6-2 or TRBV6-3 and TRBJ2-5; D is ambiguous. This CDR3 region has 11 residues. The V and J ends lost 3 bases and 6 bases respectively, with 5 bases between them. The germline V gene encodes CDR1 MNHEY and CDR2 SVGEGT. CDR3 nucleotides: TGTGCCAGCAGTTATGGGCAGACCCAGTACTTC. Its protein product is CASSYGQTQYF.

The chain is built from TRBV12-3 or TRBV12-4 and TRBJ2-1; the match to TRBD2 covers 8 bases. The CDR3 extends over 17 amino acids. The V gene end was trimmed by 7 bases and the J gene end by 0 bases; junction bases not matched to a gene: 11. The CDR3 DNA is TGTGCCAGCACCCCCTATCTTAGCGGGAACTCCTACAATGAGCAGTTCTTC. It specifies CASTPYLSGNSYNEQFF.

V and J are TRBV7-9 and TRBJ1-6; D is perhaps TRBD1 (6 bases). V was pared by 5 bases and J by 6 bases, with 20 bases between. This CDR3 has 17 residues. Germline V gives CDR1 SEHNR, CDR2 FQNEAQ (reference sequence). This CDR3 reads CASSPNGGPSGNSPLHF. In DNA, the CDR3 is TGTGCCAGCAGCCCAAACGGGGGGCCCTCGGGTAATTCACCCCTCCACTTT.

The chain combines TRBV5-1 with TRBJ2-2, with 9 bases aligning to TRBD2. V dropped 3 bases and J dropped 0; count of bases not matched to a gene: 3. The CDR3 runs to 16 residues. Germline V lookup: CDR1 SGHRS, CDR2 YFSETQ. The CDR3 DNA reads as TGCGCCAGCAGCTCGTCTAGCGGGACGAACACCGGGGAGCTGTTTTTT. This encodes CASSSSSGTNTGELFF. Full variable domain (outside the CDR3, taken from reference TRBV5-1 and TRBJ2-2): KAGVTQTPRYLIKTRGQQVTLSCSPISGHRSVSWYQQTPGQGLQFLFEYFSETQRNKGNFPGRFSGRQFSNSRSEMNVSTLELGDSALYLCASSSSSGTNTGELFFGEGSRLTVL.

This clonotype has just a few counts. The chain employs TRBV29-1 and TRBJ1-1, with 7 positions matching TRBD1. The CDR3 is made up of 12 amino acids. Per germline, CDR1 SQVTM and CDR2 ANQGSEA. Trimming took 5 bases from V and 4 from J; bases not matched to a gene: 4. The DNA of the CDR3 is TGCAGCGTTTCTCGACAGGGCACTGAAGCTTTCTTT. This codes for CSVSRQGTEAFF.

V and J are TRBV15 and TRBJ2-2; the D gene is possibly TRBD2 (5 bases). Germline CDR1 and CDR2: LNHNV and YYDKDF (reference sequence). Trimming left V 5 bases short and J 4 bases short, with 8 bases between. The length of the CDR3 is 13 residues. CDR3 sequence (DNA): TGTGCCACCAGCGTAGGAGGCACCGGGGAGCTGTTTTTT. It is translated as CATSVGGTGELFF.

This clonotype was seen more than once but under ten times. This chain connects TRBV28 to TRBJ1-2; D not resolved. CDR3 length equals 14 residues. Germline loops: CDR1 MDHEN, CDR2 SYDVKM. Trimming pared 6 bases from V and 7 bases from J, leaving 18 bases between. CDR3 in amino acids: CASRDSPGRSGYTF. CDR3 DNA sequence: TGTGCCAGCAGGGACTCACCGGGCCGCAGTGGCTACACCTTC.